This T cell receptor beta chain originates from a study of T cell responses to AZD1222 COVID-19 vaccine (dated by TCRdb to the early 2020s). For the wider study: AZD1222 recipients with second doses at about 4 weeks or about 12 weeks were pooled, because spike-specific TCR depth and breadth did not differ between schedules. A total of 233 trial participants underwent TCR sequencing, of whom around 210 had received two doses of AZD1222 and roughly 26 had received two doses of the MenACWY control vaccine. Trial participants were enrolled by age into 18-55, 56-69 and 70-plus year subgroups, with approximately 150, 30 and 60 TCR-sequenced participants respectively. The investigation overall reported the following: Participants were mostly white British and included more females than males, and it was suggested by the authors that clonal diversity may have been underestimated. Nearly half of unique spike-specific TCRs reportedly recognized epitopes outside regions mutated in the B.1.351 and B.1.1.7 variants. No day 14 peak-response samples were available, so repertoires were characterized only after the peak T cell response. Conclusions about previously exposed vaccinees were limited because only a handful of AZD1222 recipients were SARS-CoV-2 seropositive at baseline. In the small 56-69-year group, the increase in depth fell short of significance, most likely because of low power. The whole spike protein was spanned by vaccine-associated CD4 TCRs, and dominant responses were seen in regions 160-218 and 743-854. A significant rise in spike-specific TCR breadth and depth was observed after two AZD1222 doses relative to day 0 and relative to MenACWY recipients.

Compared with germline, V lacks 5 bases and J lacks 5 bases; bases without a gene match: 4. The CDR3 covers 13 residues, taking in both the cysteine and the phenylalanine. This entry keeps only the CDR3 DNA: 39 bases, framed from base 1. The time point label, as the study defines it: baseline before first vaccination. The vaccinee samples were drawn from two UK trials, COV001 and COV002, one of which was a single-blind randomized controlled phase 2/3 trial testing AZD1222 (ChAdOx1 nCoV-19) in healthy adults. For TCRbeta chain sequencing, PBMC samples from trial participants were taken at day 0 and at day 28 after the second dose. Notes on this clone: Its antigen is not yet known. Nothing much larger sits one base from this clone, and base qualities are not available.

The CDR3 regions of human TCRbeta chains were subjected to immunosequencing. The source study handled its data this way. Repertoire TCRs were matched against a reference library of SARS-CoV-2-specific TCRs generated with the MIRA antigen-specificity platform. Breadth meant the fraction of unique TCRs that were SARS-CoV-2-associated, whereas depth meant the fraction of total T cells that were SARS-CoV-2-associated. Using the MIRA data, every spike-specific TCR was mapped to the spike region that the TCR reacted to and assigned to either a CD4 or a CD8 class. Log10-transformed breadth and depth values were compared by one-way ANOVA with Sidak's multiple comparisons tests. Not all clones reach the TCRdb copy of this immuneACCESS table, which keeps in-frame sequences only. Checked studies attribute under half of the gap to unresolved V genes and leave the rest unexplained. Clone size and the V and J calls come from that table; the DNA yielded D and trimming. This sample comprises approximately 180,000 clones, approximately 91% of them detected only once. The top ten clonotypes cover 1.6% of the sample.

The chain uses TRBV12-3 or TRBV12-4 and TRBJ1-2; 8 bases in between match TRBD1. The sequencing here drew on peripheral blood, taken on day 0 of AZD1222 vaccination. The origin of this receptor is an adult in good health. The bases are TGTGCCAGCAGTCCCAGGACAGGGTATGGCTACACCTTC. Translated, it gives CASSPRTGYGYTF.